Each of the 8 T cell receptor beta chains below was sequenced from the same sample in a study of CD8 T cells in ankylosing spondylitis. MiXCR was run by TCRdb on the 5' RACE reads, yielding one entry per CDR3 protein. Of 250,000 to 300,000 distinct CDR3 sequences listed, over 15% are singletons. The sequencing input was blood, either unsorted or a sorted T cell fraction (not recorded which). These receptor sequences come from a male donor with ankylosing spondylitis or in good health (not recorded which).

This clonotype turned up a few times. The chain employs TRBV12-3 or TRBV12-4 and TRBJ2-3; no reliable D call. Trimming shortened V by 6 bases and J by 4 bases, and 8 bases separated the two germline ends. The CDR3 extends over 12 amino acids. This chain's CDR3 is CASRDGPDTQYF. The CDR3 DNA reads TGTGCCAGCAGGGACGGTCCAGATACGCAGTATTTT.

The chain is built from TRBV4-3 and TRBJ2-4, with a possible D match to TRBD1 (5 bases). The CDR3 is made up of 16 amino acids. Trimming shortened V by 0 bases and J by 9 bases, and 18 bases separated the two germline ends. CDR1 and CDR2 from the germline V gene are LGHNA and YSLEER. CDR3 DNA sequence: TGCGCCAGCAGCCAAGATCACTACTCCGAAGGGGTCATTCAGTACTTC. It is translated as CASSQDHYSEGVIQYF.

The CDR3: CASRGDRGYTEAFF. CDR3 DNA sequence: TGTGCCAGCAGGGGGGACAGGGGATACACTGAAGCTTTCTTT. This chain links TRBV12-3 or TRBV12-4 with TRBJ1-1, with 10 bases matching TRBD1. V dropped 6 bases and J dropped 3; count of bases not matched to a gene: 4. CDR3 length: 14 residues.

V and J are TRBV7-2 and TRBJ2-3; 9 bases are a match to TRBD2. The CDR3 extends over 16 amino acids. V trimming: 1 base; J trimming: 3 bases; junction bases outside the gene matches: 5. The V gene's germline CDR1 is SGHTA and CDR2 FQGNSA. CDR3 protein: CASSLVGSGRTDTQYF. The CDR3 DNA follows: TGTGCCAGCAGCTTAGTGGGTAGCGGGAGAACAGATACGCAGTATTTT.

This clonotype has a handful of counts. The chain is built from TRBV28 and TRBJ2-3; no firm D call. This CDR3 is 13 amino acids long. The germline V gene has CDR1 MDHEN and CDR2 SYDVKM. The ends were cut back, 5 bases at V and 2 bases at J, with 8 bases in the middle. CDR3: CASSMGPTDTQYF. The CDR3 DNA sequence: TGTGCCAGCAGTATGGGTCCCACAGATACGCAGTATTTT. Looking up the rest from reference TRBV28 and TRBJ2-3 gives the full variable domain: DVKVTQSSRYLVKRTGEKVFLECVQDMDHENMFWYRQDPGLGLRLIYFSYDVKMKEKGDIPEGYSVSREKKERFSLILESASTNQTSMYLCASSMGPTDTQYFGPGTRLTVL.

The CDR3 coding sequence is TGTGCCAGCAGTATACAGGGTCCCGGGGAGCTGTTTTTT. Its translation: CASSIQGPGELFF. The V call is TRBV27, the J call TRBJ2-2; tentative D call: TRBD1 (6 bases). The germline gives CDR1 MNHEY, CDR2 SMNVEV (reference sequence). The V gene lost 5 bases and the J gene lost 6 bases, with 10 bases spanning the gap. The length of the CDR3 is 13 residues.

The rearrangement joins TRBV25-1 to TRBJ2-7; 11 positions match TRBD2. V lost 4 bases to trimming and J lost 3 bases; unmatched junction nucleotides: 2. The length of the CDR3 is 14 residues. The V gene's germline CDR1 is MGHDK and CDR2 SYGVNS. The CDR3 sequence is CASSGLAGGYEQYF. DNA for the CDR3: TGTGCCAGCAGTGGTCTAGCGGGAGGCTACGAGCAGTACTTC.

The J gene is TRBJ2-7, the V gene TRBV11-2, with 7 bases matching TRBD2. The CDR3 totals 17 residues. Germline CDR1 is SGHAT and CDR2 is FQNNGV. Trimming cost V 5 bases and J 4 bases; bases outside gene matches: 17. The CDR3 sequence: CASSRSRVREVRYEQYF. CDR3 DNA sequence: TGTGCCAGCAGCCGCTCCCGGGTCCGGGAGGTTAGGTACGAGCAGTACTTC. Using reference TRBV11-2 and TRBJ2-7 for the parts outside the CDR3, the full variable domain is EAGVAQSPRYKIIEKRQSVAFWCNPISGHATLYWYQQILGQGPKLLIQFQNNGVVDDSQLPKDRFSAERLKGVDSTLKIQPAKLEDSAVYLCASSRSRVREVRYEQYFGPGTRLTVT.